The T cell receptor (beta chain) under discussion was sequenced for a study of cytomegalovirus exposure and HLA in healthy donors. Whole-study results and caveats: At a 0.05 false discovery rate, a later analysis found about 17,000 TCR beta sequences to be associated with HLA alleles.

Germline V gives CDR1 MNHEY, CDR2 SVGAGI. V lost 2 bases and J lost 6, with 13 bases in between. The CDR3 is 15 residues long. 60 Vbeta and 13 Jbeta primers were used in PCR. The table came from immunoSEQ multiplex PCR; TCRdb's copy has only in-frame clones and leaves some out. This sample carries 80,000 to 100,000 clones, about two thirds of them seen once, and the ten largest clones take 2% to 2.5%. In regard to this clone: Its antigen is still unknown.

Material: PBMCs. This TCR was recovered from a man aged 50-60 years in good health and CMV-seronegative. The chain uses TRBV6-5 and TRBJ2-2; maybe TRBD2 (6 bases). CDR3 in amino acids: CASSYGAGGAGELFF. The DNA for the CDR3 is TGTGCCAGCAGTTACGGTGCCGGCGGGGCCGGGGAGCTGTTTTTT.